This T cell receptor beta chain comes out of a study of blood T cells in healthy people across ages. PCR was performed a second time for roughly 7 to 11 cycles using a sample-barcoded 5' primer and a J-beta primer mix. TCRdb re-analysed the 5' RACE reads in MiXCR, keeping a single row per CDR3 protein. Of roughly 700,000 distinct CDR3 sequences listed, approximately 50% are singletons. Germline V gene sequence: CDR1 LNHDA, CDR2 SQIVND (reference sequence). Losses at the gene ends were 7 bases for V and 0 bases for J; bases not matched to a gene: 7. The CDR3 loop spans 15 amino acids. This clonotype was sampled from a woman aged 55 to 70 in good health. Sequencing used blood. The V call is TRBV19, the J call TRBJ2-3; 7 positions agree with TRBD2. CDR3 sequence (DNA): TGTGCCAGTAAGGAGATAGCGGGCAGCACAGATACGCAGTATTTT. It specifies CASKEIAGSTDTQYF.